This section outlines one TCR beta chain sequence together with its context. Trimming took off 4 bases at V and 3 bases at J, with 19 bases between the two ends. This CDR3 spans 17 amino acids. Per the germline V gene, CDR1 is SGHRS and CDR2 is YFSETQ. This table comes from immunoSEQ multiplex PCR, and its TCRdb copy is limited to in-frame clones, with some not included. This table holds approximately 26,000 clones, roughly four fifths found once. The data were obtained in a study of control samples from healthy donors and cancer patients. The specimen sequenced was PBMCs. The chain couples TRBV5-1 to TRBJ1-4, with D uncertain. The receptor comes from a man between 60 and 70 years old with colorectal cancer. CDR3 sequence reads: CASSRRFEGSANEKLFF. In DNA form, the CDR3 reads TGCGCCAGCAGCCGGCGGTTTGAGGGTTCAGCTAATGAAAAACTGTTTTTT.